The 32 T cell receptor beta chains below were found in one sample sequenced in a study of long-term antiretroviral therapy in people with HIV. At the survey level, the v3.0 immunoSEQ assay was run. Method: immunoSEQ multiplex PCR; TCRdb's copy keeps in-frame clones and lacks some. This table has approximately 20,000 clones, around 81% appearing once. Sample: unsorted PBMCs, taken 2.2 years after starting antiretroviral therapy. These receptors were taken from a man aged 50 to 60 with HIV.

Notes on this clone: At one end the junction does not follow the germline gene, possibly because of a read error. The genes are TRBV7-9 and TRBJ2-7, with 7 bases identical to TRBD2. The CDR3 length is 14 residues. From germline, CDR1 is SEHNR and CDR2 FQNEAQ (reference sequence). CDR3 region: CASSQGRARDEQYF. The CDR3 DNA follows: TGCGCCAGCAGCCAAGGGAGGGCGAGGGACGAGCAGTACTTC.

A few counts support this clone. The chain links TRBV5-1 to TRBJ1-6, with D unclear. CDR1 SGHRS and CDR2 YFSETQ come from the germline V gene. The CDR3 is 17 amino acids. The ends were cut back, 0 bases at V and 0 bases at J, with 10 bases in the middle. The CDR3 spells CASSLVAQSSYNSPLHF. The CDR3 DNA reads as TGCGCCAGCAGCTTGGTGGCACAAAGCTCCTATAATTCACCCCTCCACTTT.

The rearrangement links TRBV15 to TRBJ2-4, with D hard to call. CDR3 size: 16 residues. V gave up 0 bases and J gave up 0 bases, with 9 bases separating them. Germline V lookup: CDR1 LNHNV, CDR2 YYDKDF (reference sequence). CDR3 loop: CATSREGILAKNIQYF. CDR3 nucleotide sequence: TGTGCCACCAGCAGAGAGGGTATTTTAGCCAAAAACATTCAGTACTTC.

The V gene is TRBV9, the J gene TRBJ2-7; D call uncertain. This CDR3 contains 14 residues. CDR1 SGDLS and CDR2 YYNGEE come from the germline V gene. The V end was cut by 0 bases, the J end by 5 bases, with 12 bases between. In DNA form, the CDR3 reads TGTGCCAGCAGCGTAGGGGTGGATTCCAACGAGCAGTACTTC. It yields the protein CASSVGVDSNEQYF.

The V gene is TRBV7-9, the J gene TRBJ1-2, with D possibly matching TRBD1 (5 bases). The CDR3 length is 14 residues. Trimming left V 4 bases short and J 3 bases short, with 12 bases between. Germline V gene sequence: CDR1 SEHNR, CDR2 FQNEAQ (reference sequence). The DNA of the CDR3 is TGTGCCAGCAGCTCCCCCAGGGCGCACTATGGCTACACCTTC. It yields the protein CASSSPRAHYGYTF.

The CDR3 nucleotides are TGTGCCAGCAGTTCAATCAGGGGGCAGGCTGGCTACACCTTC. Encoded protein: CASSSIRGQAGYTF. The rearrangement uses TRBV6-6 and TRBJ1-2; 8 nucleotides line up with TRBD1. The V gene's germline CDR1 is MNHNY and CDR2 SVGAGI (reference sequence). V shed 4 bases and J 7 bases; nucleotides not matched to a gene: 8. CDR3 length: 14 amino acids.

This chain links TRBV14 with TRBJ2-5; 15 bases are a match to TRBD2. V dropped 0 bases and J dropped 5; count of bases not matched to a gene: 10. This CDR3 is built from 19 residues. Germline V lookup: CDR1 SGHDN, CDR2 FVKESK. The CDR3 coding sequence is TGTGCCAGCAGCCAAGACCCCCGGACTAGCGGGAGGGCAAGGGAGACCCAGTACTTC. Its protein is CASSQDPRTSGRARETQYF.

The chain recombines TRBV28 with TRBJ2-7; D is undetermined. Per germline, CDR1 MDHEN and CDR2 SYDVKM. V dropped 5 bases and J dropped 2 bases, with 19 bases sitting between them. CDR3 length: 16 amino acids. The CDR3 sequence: CASSIPYSARAYEQYF. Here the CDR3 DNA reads TGTGCCAGCAGTATCCCCTACAGTGCCCGGGCCTACGAGCAGTACTTC. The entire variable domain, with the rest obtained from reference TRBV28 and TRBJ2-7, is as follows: DVKVTQSSRYLVKRTGEKVFLECVQDMDHENMFWYRQDPGLGLRLIYFSYDVKMKEKGDIPEGYSVSREKKERFSLILESASTNQTSMYLCASSIPYSARAYEQYFGPGTRLTVT.

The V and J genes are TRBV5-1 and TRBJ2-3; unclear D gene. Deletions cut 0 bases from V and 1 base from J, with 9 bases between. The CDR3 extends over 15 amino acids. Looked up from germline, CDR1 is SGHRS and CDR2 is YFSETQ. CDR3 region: CASSLGGSGTDTQYF. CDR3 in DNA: TGCGCCAGCAGCTTGGGGGGATCGGGCACAGATACGCAGTATTTT.

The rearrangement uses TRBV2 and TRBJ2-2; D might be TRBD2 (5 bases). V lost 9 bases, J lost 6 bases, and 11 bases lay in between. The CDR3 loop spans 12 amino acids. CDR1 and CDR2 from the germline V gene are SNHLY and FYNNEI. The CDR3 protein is CARDSTSGELFF. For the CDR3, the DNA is TGTGCCAGGGACTCCACCTCCGGGGAGCTGTTTTTT.

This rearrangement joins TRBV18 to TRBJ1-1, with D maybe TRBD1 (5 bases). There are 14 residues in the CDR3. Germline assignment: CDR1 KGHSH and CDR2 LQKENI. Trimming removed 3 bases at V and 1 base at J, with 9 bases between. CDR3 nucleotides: TGTGCCAGCTCACCGTCCGGGACGAACACTGAAGCTTTCTTT. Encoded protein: CASSPSGTNTEAFF.

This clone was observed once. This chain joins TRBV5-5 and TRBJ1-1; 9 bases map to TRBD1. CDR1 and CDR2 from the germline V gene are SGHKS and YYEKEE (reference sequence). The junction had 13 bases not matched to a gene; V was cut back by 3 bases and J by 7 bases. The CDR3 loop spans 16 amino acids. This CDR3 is CASSSPFDRGGFEAFF. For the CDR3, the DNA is TGTGCCAGCAGCTCCCCTTTCGACAGGGGGGGCTTTGAAGCTTTCTTT.

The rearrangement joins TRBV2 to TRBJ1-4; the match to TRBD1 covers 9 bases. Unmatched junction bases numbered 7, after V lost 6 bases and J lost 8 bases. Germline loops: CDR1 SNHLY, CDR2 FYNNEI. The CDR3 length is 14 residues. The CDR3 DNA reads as TGTGCCAGCAGGGGGGACAGGGAGGAGGAAAAACTGTTTTTT. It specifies CASRGDREEEKLFF.

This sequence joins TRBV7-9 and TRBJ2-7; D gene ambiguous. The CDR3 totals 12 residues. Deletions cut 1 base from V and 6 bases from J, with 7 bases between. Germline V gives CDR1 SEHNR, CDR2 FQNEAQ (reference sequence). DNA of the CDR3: TGTGCCAGCAGCTTAGACTGGGGCGAGCAGTACTTC. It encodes CASSLDWGEQYF.

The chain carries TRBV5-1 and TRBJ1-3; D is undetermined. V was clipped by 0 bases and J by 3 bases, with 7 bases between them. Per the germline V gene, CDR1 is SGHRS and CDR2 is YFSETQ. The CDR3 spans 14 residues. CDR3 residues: CASSLVGDGNTIYF. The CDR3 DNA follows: TGCGCCAGCAGCTTGGTTGGGGATGGAAACACCATATATTTT.

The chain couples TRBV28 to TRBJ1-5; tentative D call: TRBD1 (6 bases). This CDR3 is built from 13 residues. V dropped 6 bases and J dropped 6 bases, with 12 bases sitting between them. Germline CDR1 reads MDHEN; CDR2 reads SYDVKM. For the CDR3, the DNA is TGTGCCAGCAGGAGACAGGCGACTCAGCCCCAGCATTTT. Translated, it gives CASRRQATQPQHF.

The DNA for the CDR3 is TGTGCCAGCACCGCATCCCCGGGTCGGAATGGCTACACCTTC. Translation: CASTASPGRNGYTF. V and J are TRBV6-4 and TRBJ1-2; D is ambiguous. The germline V gene has CDR1 MRHNA and CDR2 SNTAGT. CDR3 size: 14 residues. V lost 7 bases and J 6 bases, leaving 18 bases between the germline ends.

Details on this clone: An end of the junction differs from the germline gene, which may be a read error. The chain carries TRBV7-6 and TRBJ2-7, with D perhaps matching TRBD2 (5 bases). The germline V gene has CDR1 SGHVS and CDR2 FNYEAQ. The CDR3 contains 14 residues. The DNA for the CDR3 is TGTGCCAGCAGCCTAGCCGCCGGGAACTACGAGCAGTACTTC. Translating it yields CASSLAAGNYEQYF.

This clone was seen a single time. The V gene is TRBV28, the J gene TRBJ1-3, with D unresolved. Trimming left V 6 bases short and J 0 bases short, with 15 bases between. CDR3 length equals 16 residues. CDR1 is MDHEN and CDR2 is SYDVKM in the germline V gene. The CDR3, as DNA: TGTGCCAGCAGGATATTAGGGCCCGTCTCTGGAAACACCATATATTTT. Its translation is CASRILGPVSGNTIYF.

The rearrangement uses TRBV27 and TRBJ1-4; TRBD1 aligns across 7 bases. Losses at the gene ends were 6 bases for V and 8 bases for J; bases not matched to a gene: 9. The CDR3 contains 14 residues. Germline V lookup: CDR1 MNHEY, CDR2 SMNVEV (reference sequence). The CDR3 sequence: CASRRDRAREKLFF. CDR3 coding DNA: TGTGCCAGCAGAAGAGACAGGGCACGCGAAAAACTGTTTTTT.

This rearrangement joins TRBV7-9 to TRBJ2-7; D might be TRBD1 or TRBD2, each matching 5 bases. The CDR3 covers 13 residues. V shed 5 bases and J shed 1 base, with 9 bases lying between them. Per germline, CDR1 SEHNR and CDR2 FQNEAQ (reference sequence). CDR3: CASSPGGSYEQYF. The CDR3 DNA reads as TGTGCCAGCAGCCCTGGGGGTTCCTACGAGCAGTACTTC.

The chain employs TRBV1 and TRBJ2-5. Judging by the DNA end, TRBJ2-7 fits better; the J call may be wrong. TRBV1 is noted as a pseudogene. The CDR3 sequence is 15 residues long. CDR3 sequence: CTSSQTRDVSYEQYF. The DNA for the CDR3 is TGCACCAGCAGCCAAACCCGGGACGTCTCCTACGAGCAGTACTTC.

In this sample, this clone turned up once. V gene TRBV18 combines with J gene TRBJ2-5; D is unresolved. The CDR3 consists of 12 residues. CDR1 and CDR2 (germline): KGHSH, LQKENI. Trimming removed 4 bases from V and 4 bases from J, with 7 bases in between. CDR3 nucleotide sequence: TGTGCCAGCTCACTTAGGTCAGAGACCCAGTACTTC. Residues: CASSLRSETQYF.

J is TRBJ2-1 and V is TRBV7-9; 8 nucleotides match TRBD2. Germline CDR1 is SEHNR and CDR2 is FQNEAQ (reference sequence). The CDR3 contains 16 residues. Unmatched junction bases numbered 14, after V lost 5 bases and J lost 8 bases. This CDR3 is CASSPPHQRESDEQFF. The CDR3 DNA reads TGTGCCAGCAGCCCTCCCCACCAGCGGGAGTCGGATGAGCAGTTCTTC.

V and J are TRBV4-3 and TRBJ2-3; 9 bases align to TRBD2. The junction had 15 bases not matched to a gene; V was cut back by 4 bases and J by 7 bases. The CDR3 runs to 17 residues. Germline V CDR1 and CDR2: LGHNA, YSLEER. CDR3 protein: CASSPSPASGGSNTQYF. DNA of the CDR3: TGCGCCAGCAGCCCCTCTCCGGCGAGCGGGGGGTCGAATACGCAGTATTTT.

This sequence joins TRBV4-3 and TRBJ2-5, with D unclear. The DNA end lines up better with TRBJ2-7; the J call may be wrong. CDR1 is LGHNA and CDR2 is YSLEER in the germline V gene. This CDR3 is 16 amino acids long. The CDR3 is CASSRASTASSYEQYF. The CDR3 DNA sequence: TGCGCCAGCAGCCGCGCTTCGACCGCAAGCTCCTACGAGCAGTACTTC.

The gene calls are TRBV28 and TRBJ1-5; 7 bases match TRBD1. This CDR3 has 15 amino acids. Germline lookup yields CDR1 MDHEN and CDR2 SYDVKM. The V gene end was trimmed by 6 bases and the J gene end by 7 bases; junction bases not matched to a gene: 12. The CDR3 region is CASSQGQGGGQPQHF. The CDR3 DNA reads TGTGCCAGCAGCCAGGGGCAGGGGGGTGGCCAGCCCCAGCATTTT.

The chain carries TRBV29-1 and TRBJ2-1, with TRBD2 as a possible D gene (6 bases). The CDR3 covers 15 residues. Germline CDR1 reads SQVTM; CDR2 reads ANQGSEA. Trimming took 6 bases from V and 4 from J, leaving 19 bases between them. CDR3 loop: CSVRGGDLVYNEQFF. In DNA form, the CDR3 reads TGCAGCGTGAGGGGCGGGGATCTGGTTTACAATGAGCAGTTCTTC.

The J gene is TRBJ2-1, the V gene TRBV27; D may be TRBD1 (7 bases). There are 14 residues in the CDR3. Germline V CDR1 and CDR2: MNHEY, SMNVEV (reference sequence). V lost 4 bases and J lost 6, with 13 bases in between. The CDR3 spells CASSYYQGGNEQFF. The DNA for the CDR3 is TGTGCCAGCAGTTACTACCAGGGGGGCAATGAGCAGTTCTTC.

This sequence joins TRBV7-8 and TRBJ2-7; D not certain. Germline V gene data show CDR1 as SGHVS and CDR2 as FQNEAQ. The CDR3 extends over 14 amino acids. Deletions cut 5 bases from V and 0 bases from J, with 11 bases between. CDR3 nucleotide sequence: TGTGCCAGCAGCGCCCAGACATTCTCCTACGAGCAGTACTTC. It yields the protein CASSAQTFSYEQYF.

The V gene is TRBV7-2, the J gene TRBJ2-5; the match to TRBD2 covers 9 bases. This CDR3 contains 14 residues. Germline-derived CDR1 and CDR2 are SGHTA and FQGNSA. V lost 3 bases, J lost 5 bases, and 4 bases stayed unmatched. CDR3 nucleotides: TGTGCCAGCAGCTTTGCGGGGGGGCAGGAGACCCAGTACTTC. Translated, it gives CASSFAGGQETQYF. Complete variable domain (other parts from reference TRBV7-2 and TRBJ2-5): GAGVSQSPSNKVTEKGKDVELRCDPISGHTALYWYRQSLGQGLEFLIYFQGNSAPDKSGLPSDRFSAERTGGSVSTLTIQRTQQEDSAVYLCASSFAGGQETQYFGPGTRLLVL.

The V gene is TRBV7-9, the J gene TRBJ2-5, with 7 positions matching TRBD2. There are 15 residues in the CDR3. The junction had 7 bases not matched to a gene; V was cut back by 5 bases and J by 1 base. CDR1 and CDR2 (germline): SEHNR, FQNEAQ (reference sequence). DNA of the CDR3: TGTGCCAGCAGCGCTCGGCGGGGGAGCCAAGAGACCCAGTACTTC. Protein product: CASSARRGSQETQYF. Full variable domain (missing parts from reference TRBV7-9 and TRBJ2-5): DTGVSQNPRHKITKRGQNVTFRCDPISEHNRLYWYRQTLGQGPEFLTYFQNEAQLEKSRLLSDRFSAERPKGSFSTLEIQRTEQGDSAMYLCASSARRGSQETQYFGPGTRLLVL.